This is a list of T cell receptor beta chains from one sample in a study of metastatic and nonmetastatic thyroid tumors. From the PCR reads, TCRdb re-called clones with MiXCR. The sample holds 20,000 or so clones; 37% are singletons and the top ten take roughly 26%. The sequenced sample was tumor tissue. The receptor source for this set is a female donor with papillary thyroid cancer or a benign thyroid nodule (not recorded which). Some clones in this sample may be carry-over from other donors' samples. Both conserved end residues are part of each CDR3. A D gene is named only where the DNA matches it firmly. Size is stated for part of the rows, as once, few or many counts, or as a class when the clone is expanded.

CDR3nt: TGCGCCAGCAGCCCCCATAACAGCTACGAGCAGTACTTC; CDR3aa: CASSPHNSYEQYF; abundance: -; j_gene: TRBJ2-7; v_gene: TRBV4-1; d_gene: -
CDR3nt: TGTGCCAGCAGTCCCACCGGACTAGCGGGTTCCGAGCAGTACTTC; CDR3aa: CASSPTGLAGSEQYF; abundance: few; j_gene: TRBJ2-7; v_gene: TRBV6-2/TRBV6-3; d_gene: TRBD2
CDR3nt: TGTGCCAGCAGTGAACCGGGGACAGGGGGTGGGGTAGGTGAAGCTTTCTTT; CDR3aa: CASSEPGTGGGVGEAFF; abundance: few; j_gene: TRBJ1-1; v_gene: TRBV6-1; d_gene: TRBD1
CDR3nt: TGTGCCAGCAGCCGGGAGACGTCTGACAATGAGCAGTTCTTC; CDR3aa: CASSRETSDNEQFF; abundance: -; j_gene: TRBJ2-1; v_gene: TRBV6-4; d_gene: -
CDR3nt: TGTGCCAGCAGGGGTGACAGGGCGGAAGAGCAGTACTTC; CDR3aa: CASRGDRAEEQYF; abundance: few; j_gene: TRBJ2-7; v_gene: TRBV6-1; d_gene: TRBD1
CDR3nt: TGCAGTGCTAGTGGGATCCTCTACAATGAGCAGTTCTTC; CDR3aa: CSASGILYNEQFF; abundance: -; j_gene: TRBJ2-1; v_gene: TRBV20-1; d_gene: -
CDR3nt: TGCGCCAGCAGCGTCACAGGGAAGGAGGGCTACACCTTC; CDR3aa: CASSVTGKEGYTF; abundance: -; j_gene: TRBJ1-2; v_gene: TRBV5-1; d_gene: -
CDR3nt: TGTGCCAGCAGCTCTCGGGACAGAGTGTCGATAGGGATCTACGAGCAGTACTTC; CDR3aa: CASSSRDRVSIGIYEQYF; abundance: few; j_gene: TRBJ2-7; v_gene: TRBV6-2/TRBV6-3; d_gene: TRBD1
CDR3nt: TGTGCCAGCAGCTTCGGGGCCATAGGCCTCAACACCGGGGAGCTGTTTTTT; CDR3aa: CASSFGAIGLNTGELFF; abundance: -; j_gene: TRBJ2-2; v_gene: TRBV11-2; d_gene: -
CDR3nt: TGCAGTGCTACGGACAGGGAGGTGTATAGCAATCAGCCCCAGCATTTT; CDR3aa: CSATDREVYSNQPQHF; abundance: -; j_gene: TRBJ1-5; v_gene: TRBV20-1; d_gene: TRBD1
CDR3nt: TGTGCCAGCAGCCCGGGACTAGCGGGAGAGACCCAGTACTTC; CDR3aa: CASSPGLAGETQYF; abundance: -; j_gene: TRBJ2-5; v_gene: TRBV7-9; d_gene: TRBD2
CDR3nt: TGTGCCAGCAGTGAATGGACAGACACTGAAGCTTTCTTT; CDR3aa: CASSEWTDTEAFF; abundance: many; j_gene: TRBJ1-1; v_gene: TRBV6-1; d_gene: -
CDR3nt: TGTGCCAGCAGCTTAGTTGGAGACAGGAGAAGCTCCTACGAGCAGTACTTC; CDR3aa: CASSLVGDRRSSYEQYF; abundance: -; j_gene: TRBJ2-7; v_gene: TRBV11-1; d_gene: -
CDR3nt: TGTGCCACCAGTTTAGCGGGAGGGCCTTACAATGAGCAGTTCTTC; CDR3aa: CATSLAGGPYNEQFF; abundance: few; j_gene: TRBJ2-1; v_gene: TRBV24-1; d_gene: TRBD2
CDR3nt: TGTGCCAGCAGACCCTTACAGGGGCAGGGCTACAATGAGCAGTTCTTC; CDR3aa: CASRPLQGQGYNEQFF; abundance: few; j_gene: TRBJ2-1; v_gene: TRBV27; d_gene: TRBD1
CDR3nt: TGTGCCAGCAGCTTAACGGGCCGCACAGATACGCAGTATTTT; CDR3aa: CASSLTGRTDTQYF; abundance: few; j_gene: TRBJ2-3; v_gene: TRBV7-3; d_gene: -
CDR3nt: TGTGCCAACAAACATACCTTATACGAGCAGTACTTC; CDR3aa: CANKHTLYEQYF; abundance: few; j_gene: TRBJ2-7; v_gene: TRBV24-1; d_gene: -
CDR3nt: TGTGCCAGTAGTATCACAGGGACCTCTCTTCCTCAGCCCCAGCATTTT; CDR3aa: CASSITGTSLPQPQHF; abundance: -; j_gene: TRBJ1-5; v_gene: TRBV19; d_gene: -
CDR3nt: TGCGCCAGCAGCTTGTCCCCACCCGGGAATGCGGAGACCCAGTACTTC; CDR3aa: CASSLSPPGNAETQYF; abundance: -; j_gene: TRBJ2-5; v_gene: TRBV5-1; d_gene: -
CDR3nt: TGTGCCAGCAATAGGGACGGCACCTCCTACGAGCAGTACTTC; CDR3aa: CASNRDGTSYEQYF; abundance: -; j_gene: TRBJ2-7; v_gene: TRBV6-2/TRBV6-3; d_gene: -
CDR3nt: TGTGCCAGCATAGGGCTGGGTGGCGGGGGGCAGAATGGAAACACCATATATTTT; CDR3aa: CASIGLGGGGQNGNTIYF; abundance: -; j_gene: TRBJ1-3; v_gene: TRBV12-3/TRBV12-4; d_gene: -
CDR3nt: TGCGCCAGCAGCTTGTCCCAGGGAAACGAGCAGTACTTC; CDR3aa: CASSLSQGNEQYF; abundance: -; j_gene: TRBJ2-7; v_gene: TRBV5-1; d_gene: -
CDR3nt: TGTGCCAGCAGCCCGCCGGGACTGAACTCCTACAATGAGCAGTTCTTC; CDR3aa: CASSPPGLNSYNEQFF; abundance: -; j_gene: TRBJ2-1; v_gene: TRBV7-9; d_gene: -
CDR3nt: TGTGCCAGCAGCTCGTCGCGGGGATTGGAAGGTGAGCAGTTCTTC; CDR3aa: CASSSSRGLEGEQFF; abundance: -; j_gene: TRBJ2-1; v_gene: TRBV7-3; d_gene: -
CDR3nt: TGCAGTGCCAACGGACTAGCGGGAGTACCCTACAATGAGCAGTTCTTC; CDR3aa: CSANGLAGVPYNEQFF; abundance: -; j_gene: TRBJ2-1; v_gene: TRBV20-1; d_gene: TRBD2
CDR3nt: TGTGCCAGCACCACCCAGGGGTTAGGTGAAGCTTTCTTT; CDR3aa: CASTTQGLGEAFF; abundance: -; j_gene: TRBJ1-1; v_gene: TRBV12-3/TRBV12-4; d_gene: -
CDR3nt: TGCAGTGCTAGAGGTCCCAGGACAGGGGGTGATGGCTACACCTTC; CDR3aa: CSARGPRTGGDGYTF; abundance: -; j_gene: TRBJ1-2; v_gene: TRBV20-1; d_gene: TRBD1
CDR3nt: TGTGCCAGCAGTACCGGGACAGGGGGACCAGATACGCAGTATTTT; CDR3aa: CASSTGTGGPDTQYF; abundance: -; j_gene: TRBJ2-3; v_gene: TRBV6-1; d_gene: TRBD1
CDR3nt: TGTGCCAGCAGTTACTCGGGCCCCCAAGAGACCCAGTACTTC; CDR3aa: CASSYSGPQETQYF; abundance: few; j_gene: TRBJ2-5; v_gene: TRBV6-5; d_gene: -
CDR3nt: TGTGCCAGCAGACCAGGGTCGCAAGCTTTCTTT; CDR3aa: CASRPGSQAFF; abundance: few; j_gene: TRBJ1-1; v_gene: TRBV6-1; d_gene: -
CDR3nt: TGTGCCAGCAGTGAAGGGGGAAGGGATGAGCAGTTCTTC; CDR3aa: CASSEGGRDEQFF; abundance: -; j_gene: TRBJ2-1; v_gene: TRBV6-1; d_gene: -
CDR3nt: TGTGCCAGCAGTTACGACGGGGGAGGGCCCGCCGGGGAGCTGTTTTTT; CDR3aa: CASSYDGGGPAGELFF; abundance: few; j_gene: TRBJ2-2; v_gene: TRBV6-2/TRBV6-3; d_gene: TRBD2
CDR3nt: TGTGCCACCAGCAGAGATCAGGGAAACACCATATATTTT; CDR3aa: CATSRDQGNTIYF; abundance: -; j_gene: TRBJ1-3; v_gene: TRBV15; d_gene: -
CDR3nt: TGTGCCAGCCAAGAGTCACCGAACACCGGGGAGCTGTTTTTT; CDR3aa: CASQESPNTGELFF; abundance: -; j_gene: TRBJ2-2; v_gene: TRBV9; d_gene: -
CDR3nt: TGTGCCATCACCGGGCAGGAGAACTACGAGCAGTACTTC; CDR3aa: CAITGQENYEQYF; abundance: few; j_gene: TRBJ2-7; v_gene: TRBV28; d_gene: -
CDR3nt: TGTGCCAGCAGTTACTCGATCACTTACGAGCAGTACTTC; CDR3aa: CASSYSITYEQYF; abundance: few; j_gene: TRBJ2-7; v_gene: TRBV6-2/TRBV6-3; d_gene: -
CDR3nt: TGTGCCAGCAGTACCGGGACGAATAATGAGCAGTTCTTC; CDR3aa: CASSTGTNNEQFF; abundance: -; j_gene: TRBJ2-1; v_gene: TRBV6-1; d_gene: -
CDR3nt: TGTGCCAGCACCAGACTAGCGGGCCACAATGAGCAGTTCTTC; CDR3aa: CASTRLAGHNEQFF; abundance: -; j_gene: TRBJ2-1; v_gene: TRBV6-2/TRBV6-3; d_gene: TRBD2
CDR3nt: TGCGCCAGCAGCTTGGGCCCGGGGGGCGAGCAGTATTTC; CDR3aa: CASSLGPGGEQYF; abundance: once; j_gene: TRBJ2-7; v_gene: TRBV5-1; d_gene: -
CDR3nt: TGTGCCAGCAGCTTAGAAGGGACTAGCGGGAGATTTTACAATGAGCAGTTCTTC; CDR3aa: CASSLEGTSGRFYNEQFF; abundance: -; j_gene: TRBJ2-1; v_gene: TRBV11-2; d_gene: TRBD2
CDR3nt: TGTGCCAGCAGCCTCCTGGGGGAGTCGGACGAGCAGTACTTC; CDR3aa: CASSLLGESDEQYF; abundance: -; j_gene: TRBJ2-7; v_gene: TRBV11-2; d_gene: -
CDR3nt: TGTGCCACGAAGACCAATGGGACAGACTATGGCTACACCTTC; CDR3aa: CATKTNGTDYGYTF; abundance: -; j_gene: TRBJ1-2; v_gene: TRBV24-1; d_gene: TRBD1
CDR3nt: TGTGCCACCCTGGGGGACAGTGGAGAGACCCAGTACTTC; CDR3aa: CATLGDSGETQYF; abundance: -; j_gene: TRBJ2-5; v_gene: TRBV10-3; d_gene: TRBD1
CDR3nt: TGTGCCAGCAGTTACTCGGACAGGCGCCTCAACACTGAAGCTTTCTTT; CDR3aa: CASSYSDRRLNTEAFF; abundance: few; j_gene: TRBJ1-1; v_gene: TRBV6-2/TRBV6-3; d_gene: TRBD1
CDR3nt: TGTGCCAGCAGCTTTGCGGGGGGAGGTGGCAATGAGCAGTTCTTC; CDR3aa: CASSFAGGGGNEQFF; abundance: few; j_gene: TRBJ2-1; v_gene: TRBV7-2; d_gene: TRBD2
CDR3nt: TGTGCCAGCTCACTCGGGACAGGGTTAGGCAATGAGCAGTTCTTC; CDR3aa: CASSLGTGLGNEQFF; abundance: -; j_gene: TRBJ2-1; v_gene: TRBV18; d_gene: TRBD1
CDR3nt: TGTGCCAGCAGTTACCGCGAAGTTGACTACGAGCAGTACTTC; CDR3aa: CASSYREVDYEQYF; abundance: few; j_gene: TRBJ2-7; v_gene: TRBV2; d_gene: -
CDR3nt: TGTGCCAGCAGCTCGGGACTCCGCAATGAGCAGTTCTTC; CDR3aa: CASSSGLRNEQFF; abundance: -; j_gene: TRBJ2-1; v_gene: TRBV7-2; d_gene: -
CDR3nt: TGTGCCAGCAGCTCTATGGGGGGGTTTTACAATGAGCAGTTCTTC; CDR3aa: CASSSMGGFYNEQFF; abundance: -; j_gene: TRBJ2-1; v_gene: TRBV11-1; d_gene: TRBD2
CDR3nt: TGTGCCTCCGCCCCGGGACAGGGCACTGAAGCTTTCTTT; CDR3aa: CASAPGQGTEAFF; abundance: -; j_gene: TRBJ1-1; v_gene: TRBV30; d_gene: TRBD1
CDR3nt: TGTGCCAGCAGTTTAGTTTCCGGGACTCTTACCTACGAGCAGTACTTC; CDR3aa: CASSLVSGTLTYEQYF; abundance: few; j_gene: TRBJ2-7; v_gene: TRBV27; d_gene: -
CDR3nt: TGTGCCAGCAGCGGGGGGGGGTACTTTGAAGCTTTCTTT; CDR3aa: CASSGGGYFEAFF; abundance: -; j_gene: TRBJ1-1; v_gene: TRBV12-3/TRBV12-4; d_gene: -
CDR3nt: TGTGCCAGCAGCCTTCAGGGACAGGGGATAGATACGCAGTATTTT; CDR3aa: CASSLQGQGIDTQYF; abundance: once; j_gene: TRBJ2-3; v_gene: TRBV9; d_gene: TRBD1
CDR3nt: TGTGCCAGCAACTTAAGACAGGTCCCCTACGAGCAGTACTTC; CDR3aa: CASNLRQVPYEQYF; abundance: -; j_gene: TRBJ2-7; v_gene: TRBV27; d_gene: -